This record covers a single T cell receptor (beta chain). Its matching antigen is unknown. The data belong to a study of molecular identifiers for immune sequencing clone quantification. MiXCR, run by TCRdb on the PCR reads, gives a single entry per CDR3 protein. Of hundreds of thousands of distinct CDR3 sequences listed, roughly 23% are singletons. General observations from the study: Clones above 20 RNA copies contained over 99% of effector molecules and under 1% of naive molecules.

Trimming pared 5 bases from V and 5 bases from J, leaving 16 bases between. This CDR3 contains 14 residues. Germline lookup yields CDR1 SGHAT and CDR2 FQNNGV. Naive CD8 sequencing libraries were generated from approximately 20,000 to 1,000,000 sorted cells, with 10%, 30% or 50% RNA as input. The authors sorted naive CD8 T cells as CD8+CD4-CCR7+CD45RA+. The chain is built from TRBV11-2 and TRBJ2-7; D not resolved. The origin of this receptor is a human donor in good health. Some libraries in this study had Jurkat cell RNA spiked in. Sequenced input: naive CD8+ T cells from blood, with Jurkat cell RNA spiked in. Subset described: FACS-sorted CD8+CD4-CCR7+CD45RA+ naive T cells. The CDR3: CASSPRSPEDEQYF. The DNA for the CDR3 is TGTGCCAGCAGCCCACGTTCTCCCGAGGACGAGCAGTACTTC.